Listed here is a single TCR beta chain. The antigen is not known. The CDR3 consists of 17 residues. Trimming pared 2 bases from V and 4 bases from J, leaving 20 bases between. The germline V gene has CDR1 ENHRY and CDR2 SYGVKD. Some clones are missing from TCRdb's copy, which holds only in-frame ones; the method was immunoSEQ multiplex PCR. Here the sample spans some 87,000 clones, more than 80% being singletons. The data belong to a study of a mutant IDH1 vaccine in newly diagnosed glioma. The time point is: week 47, end of study. A single vaccine dose contained 300 ug of mutant IDH1 20-mer peptide, and topical imiquimod was used with it.

The sample consisted of PBMCs, taken from a glioma patient whose treatment included an IDH1 peptide vaccine. The rearrangement links TRBV10-3 to TRBJ1-2, with TRBD1 as a possible D gene (6 bases). This clonotype was obtained from a man aged 40-49 years with glioma. The CDR3 here is CAISEGGRSPLGYGYTF. CDR3 bases: TGTGCCATCAGTGAGGGGGGCAGGAGCCCGCTAGGCTATGGCTACACCTTC.